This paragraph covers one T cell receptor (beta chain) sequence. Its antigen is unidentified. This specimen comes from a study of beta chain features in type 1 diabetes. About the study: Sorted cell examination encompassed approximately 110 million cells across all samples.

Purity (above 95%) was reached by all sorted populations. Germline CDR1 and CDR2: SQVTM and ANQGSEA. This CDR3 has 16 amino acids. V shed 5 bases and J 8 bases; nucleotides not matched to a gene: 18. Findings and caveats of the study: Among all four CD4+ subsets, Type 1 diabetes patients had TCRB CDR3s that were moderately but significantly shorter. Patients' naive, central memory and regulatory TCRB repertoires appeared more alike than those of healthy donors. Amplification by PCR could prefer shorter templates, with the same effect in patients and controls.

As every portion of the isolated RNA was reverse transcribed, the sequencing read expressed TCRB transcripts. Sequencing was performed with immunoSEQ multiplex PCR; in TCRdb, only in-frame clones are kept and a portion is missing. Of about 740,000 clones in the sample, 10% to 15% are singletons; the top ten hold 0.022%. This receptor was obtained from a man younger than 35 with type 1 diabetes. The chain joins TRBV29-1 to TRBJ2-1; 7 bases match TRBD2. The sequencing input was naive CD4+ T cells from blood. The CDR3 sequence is CSVSPQGLGATDEQFF. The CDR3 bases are TGCAGCGTTTCCCCGCAAGGACTAGGGGCCACCGATGAGCAGTTCTTC.